The 19 T cell receptor beta chains below all came from one sample that was sequenced in a study of T cell responses to AZD1222 COVID-19 vaccine. Profiled with immunoSEQ multiplex PCR; TCRdb holds only in-frame clones, not every one. Among nearly 110,000 clones listed, roughly 90% were seen once. The material was peripheral blood, obtained on day 0 of AZD1222 vaccination. The receptors derive from an adult in good health.

The chain joins TRBV2 to TRBJ1-2; D uncertain. Germline V CDR1 and CDR2: SNHLY, FYNNEI. Trimming shortened V by 7 bases and J by 4 bases, and 7 bases separated the two germline ends. The CDR3 is made up of 11 amino acids. CDR3 bases: TGTGCCAGCACTGGCTTCTATGGCTACACCTTC. This sequence encodes CASTGFYGYTF.

The rearrangement joins TRBV28 to TRBJ1-2, with 8 bases that match TRBD1. CDR1 and CDR2 from the germline V gene are MDHEN and SYDVKM. The junction had 5 bases not matched to a gene; V was cut back by 1 base and J by 7 bases. The CDR3 loop spans 14 amino acids. The CDR3 DNA reads as TGTGCCAGCAGTTTATATCAGGGGGCGACTGGCTACACCTTC. It codes for CASSLYQGATGYTF.

The chain recombines TRBV28 with TRBJ2-1; maybe TRBD2 (5 bases). The CDR3 spans 16 residues. Trimming pared 2 bases from V and 0 bases from J, leaving 11 bases between. Germline-derived CDR1 and CDR2 are MDHEN and SYDVKM. CDR3: CASSLPAGSSYNEQFF. CDR3 bases: TGTGCCAGCAGTTTACCGGCGGGCAGCTCCTACAATGAGCAGTTCTTC.

The chain combines TRBV18 with TRBJ2-7; the match to TRBD2 covers 10 bases. Per germline, CDR1 KGHSH and CDR2 LQKENI. V dropped 3 bases and J dropped 7; count of bases not matched to a gene: 9. There are 15 residues in the CDR3. CDR3 sequence: CASSPGLAGENEQYF. In DNA form, the CDR3 reads TGTGCCAGCTCACCCGGGCTAGCGGGGGAGAATGAGCAGTACTTC.

The chain couples TRBV7-9 to TRBJ1-1; D is unclear. The germline CDR1 and CDR2 sequences are SEHNR and FQNEAQ (reference sequence). V was pared by 1 base and J by 0 bases, with 3 bases between. This CDR3 is built from 13 residues. For the CDR3, the DNA is TGTGCCAGCAGCTTAGACATGAACACTGAAGCTTTCTTT. Residues: CASSLDMNTEAFF.

V is TRBV7-3 and J is TRBJ2-1, with TRBD2 identical over 7 bases. The germline V gene has CDR1 SGHTA and CDR2 FQGTGA. The trim removed 4 bases at V and 7 bases at J, leaving 10 bases unmatched. The CDR3 covers 15 residues. CDR3: CASSSGREGRNEQFF. CDR3 sequence (DNA): TGTGCCAGCAGCTCTGGGAGGGAGGGCCGAAATGAGCAGTTCTTC.

This clone was picked up many times. This chain links TRBV20-1 with TRBJ1-5, with D possibly being TRBD1 (6 bases). This CDR3 is 14 amino acids long. The germline V and J ends were trimmed by 3 bases and 4 bases, with 13 bases remaining between them. Germline assignment: CDR1 DFQATT and CDR2 SNEGSKA (reference sequence). The CDR3 DNA is TGCAGTGCTAGTGAAGGGACACCGAATCAGCCCCAGCATTTT. This translates into CSASEGTPNQPQHF.

The J gene is TRBJ2-7, the V gene TRBV28, with 11 bases identical to TRBD1. Per germline, CDR1 MDHEN and CDR2 SYDVKM. The CDR3 covers 12 residues. Here the CDR3 DNA reads TGTGCCAGCAGTAGCGCCCTGGGACAGGGGGATGTC. The encoded protein is CASSSALGQGDV.

This CDR3 reads CASSRPGSQYEQYF. The CDR3, as DNA: TGTGCCAGCAGCAGGCCCGGGTCTCAGTACGAGCAGTACTTC. The chain carries TRBV7-9 and TRBJ2-7; D remains ambiguous. CDR1 and CDR2 from the germline V gene are SEHNR and FQNEAQ (reference sequence). The CDR3 has 14 residues. Trimming removed 5 bases at V and 4 bases at J, with 15 bases between.

V is TRBV5-6 and J is TRBJ1-4; 9 bases are shared with TRBD1. The ends lost 0 bases at V and 8 bases at J; junction bases unmatched: 5. The germline gives CDR1 SGHDT, CDR2 YYEEEE. The length of the CDR3 is 15 residues. The DNA of the CDR3 is TGTGCCAGCAGCTTGGTCGGGACAGGGCACGAAAAACTGTTTTTT. Encoded protein: CASSLVGTGHEKLFF.

This chain uses TRBV5-1 with TRBJ1-4; D is perhaps TRBD1 (6 bases). V lost 1 base and J 0 bases, leaving 13 bases between the germline ends. The CDR3 is made up of 17 amino acids. CDR1 is SGHRS, CDR2 YFSETQ, per germline. The CDR3 bases are TGCGCCAGCAGCTTGACCAGGGGACGGGCAACTAATGAAAAACTGTTTTTT. Its translation is CASSLTRGRATNEKLFF.

The chain uses TRBV11-2 and TRBJ2-2, with D possibly being TRBD1 (5 bases). The CDR3 extends over 14 amino acids. Looked up from germline, CDR1 is SGHAT and CDR2 is FQNNGV. Between the trimmed V and J ends, which lost 7 bases and 0 bases, there was a span of 9 bases. CDR3 sequence: CASKGAPNTGELFF. For the CDR3, the DNA is TGTGCCAGCAAAGGGGCCCCGAACACCGGGGAGCTGTTTTTT.

The J gene is TRBJ2-5, the V gene TRBV5-1, with D possibly being TRBD1 or TRBD2 (5 bases each). V lost 0 bases to trimming and J lost 1 base, with 16 bases between them. From germline, CDR1 is SGHRS and CDR2 YFSETQ. The CDR3 sequence is 17 residues long. CDR3 nucleotides: TGCGCCAGCAGCTTGGGGGGGTCCGGACGCTTCCAAGAGACCCAGTACTTC. It encodes CASSLGGSGRFQETQYF.

V usage is TRBV7-3 and J usage is TRBJ2-1, with TRBD2 identical over 11 bases. The V gene's germline CDR1 is SGHTA and CDR2 FQGTGA. V shed 4 bases and J 4 bases; nucleotides not matched to a gene: 3. The CDR3 contains 15 residues. The CDR3 nucleotides are TGTGCCAGCAGCTCTGGGACTAGCGGTTACAATGAGCAGTTCTTC. Amino acid sequence: CASSSGTSGYNEQFF.

This rearrangement joins TRBV5-1 to TRBJ2-2, with unresolved D. V lost 2 bases to trimming and J lost 2 bases, with 10 bases between them. The CDR3 runs to 15 residues. Germline CDR1 reads SGHRS; CDR2 reads YFSETQ. CDR3: CASSFRGVNTGELFF. Here the CDR3 DNA reads TGCGCCAGCAGCTTCCGAGGCGTAAACACCGGGGAGCTGTTTTTT.

The rearrangement uses TRBV27 and TRBJ2-1; D may be TRBD2 (6 bases). Germline V gene sequence: CDR1 MNHEY, CDR2 SMNVEV (reference sequence). Between the trimmed V and J ends, which lost 6 bases and 0 bases, there was a span of 18 bases. The CDR3 totals 17 residues. In DNA form, the CDR3 reads TGTGCCAGCAGGACCCAGGGACGGGAGAGCTCCTACAATGAGCAGTTCTTC. Its protein product is CASRTQGRESSYNEQFF.

This clone was observed a single time. The rearrangement links TRBV2 to TRBJ1-3; 9 bases are shared with TRBD1. V trimming: 4 bases; J trimming: 5 bases; junction bases outside the gene matches: 3. Germline CDR1 and CDR2: SNHLY and FYNNEI. This CDR3 region has 14 residues. The CDR3: CASSGQGVRNTIYF. CDR3 coding DNA: TGTGCCAGCAGTGGACAGGGGGTTCGAAACACCATATATTTT.

This clone was counted a few times. The CDR3 loop is CASSLSPGGNSPLHF. DNA for the CDR3: TGTGCCAGCAGCTTAAGTCCGGGGGGCAATTCACCCCTCCACTTT. This chain links TRBV7-3 with TRBJ1-6, with D perhaps matching TRBD1 (6 bases). The V and J ends lost 1 base and 7 bases respectively, with 11 bases between them. Germline V CDR1 and CDR2: SGHTA, FQGTGA. The CDR3 sequence is 15 residues long.

The gene calls are TRBV5-4 and TRBJ1-1; the D is unclear. Looked up from germline, CDR1 is SGHNT and CDR2 is YYREEE (reference sequence). The V end was cut by 0 bases, the J end by 1 base, with 10 bases between. CDR3 size: 15 residues. CDR3 residues: CASSLDPTRNTEAFF. CDR3 in DNA: TGTGCCAGCAGCTTGGATCCGACAAGGAACACTGAAGCTTTCTTT.